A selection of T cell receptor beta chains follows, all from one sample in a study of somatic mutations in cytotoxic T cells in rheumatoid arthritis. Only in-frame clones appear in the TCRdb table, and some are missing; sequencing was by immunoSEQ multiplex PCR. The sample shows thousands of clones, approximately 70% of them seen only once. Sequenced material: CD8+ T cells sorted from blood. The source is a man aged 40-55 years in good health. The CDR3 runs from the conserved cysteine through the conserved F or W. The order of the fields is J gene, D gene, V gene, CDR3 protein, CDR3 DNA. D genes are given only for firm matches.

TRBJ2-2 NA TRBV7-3 CASSSMPGYHTGELFF TGTGCCAGCAGCTCGATGCCGGGGTATCACACCGGGGAGCTGTTTTTT
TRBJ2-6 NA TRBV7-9 CASSPPALGANVLTF TGTGCCAGCAGCCCCCCGGCTCTCGGGGCCAACGTCCTGACTTTC
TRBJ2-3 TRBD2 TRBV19 CASSISSGPRTDTQYF TGTGCCAGTAGTATCTCTAGCGGGCCTCGCACAGATACGCAGTATTTT
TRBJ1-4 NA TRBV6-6 CASSSSPGLNEKLFF TGTGCCAGCAGTTCCTCCCCAGGGCTAAATGAAAAACTGTTTTTT
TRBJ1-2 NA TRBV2 CASSDETGYGGYTF TGTGCCAGCAGCGACGAGACTGGCTACGGAGGCTACACCTTC
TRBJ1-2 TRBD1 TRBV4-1 CASSQEKGTAYGYTF TGCGCCAGCAGCCAAGAGAAAGGGACAGCCTATGGCTACACCTTC
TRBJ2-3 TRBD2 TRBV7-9 CASSFPGTSGGGTDTQYF TGTGCCAGCAGCTTCCCCGGGACTAGCGGGGGAGGCACAGATACGCAGTATTTT
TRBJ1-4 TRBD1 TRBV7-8 CASSLGDSSGEKLFF TGTGCCAGCAGCTTAGGGGACAGTTCAGGGGAAAAACTGTTTTTT
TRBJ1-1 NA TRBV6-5 CASSEEDGGTEAFF TGTGCCAGCAGTGAAGAGGACGGGGGGACTGAAGCTTTCTTT
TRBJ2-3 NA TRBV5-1 CASSLVLGGSTDTQYF TGCGCCAGCAGCTTGGTTTTGGGGGGTAGTACAGATACGCAGTATTTT